This T cell receptor (beta chain) was obtained from a study of shared clonotypes between healthy human individuals. CD45RO-negative, CCR7-positively selected cells formed the naive CD8 fraction, excluding terminally differentiated effector memory CD45RA+ cells. Trimming took 2 bases from V and 10 from J, leaving 13 bases between them. This CDR3 has 13 amino acids. CDR1 is SGHRS, CDR2 YFSETQ, per germline. Clones were read by immunoSEQ multiplex PCR, and TCRdb kept only the in-frame ones, dropping some. This table holds more than 550,000 clones, around 92% found once. Sequencing was carried out using naive CD8+ T cells sorted from blood. The receptor comes from a man aged 25-45 years in good health. J is TRBJ2-1 and V is TRBV5-1, with D perhaps TRBD1 or TRBD2 (6 bases each). CDR3 nucleotides: TGCGCCAGCAGCTTACCGGGGGCCGGGGAGCAGTTCTTC. It is translated as CASSLPGAGEQFF.